The source of this TCR beta chain is a study of beta chain features in type 1 diabetes. The entirety of the isolated RNA underwent reverse transcription, so expressed TCRB transcripts were sequenced. Only in-frame clones appear in the TCRdb table, and some are missing; sequencing was by immunoSEQ multiplex PCR. The sample has around 650,000 clones; roughly 12% are singletons. Study observations and caveats: TCRB CDR3 length was moderately but significantly reduced in all four CD4+ subsets of Type 1 diabetes patients.

This clone was observed a few times. Its antigen remains unknown. The CDR3 totals 14 residues. After removal of 6 bases from V and 6 bases from J, the junction contained 6 bases not matched to a gene. Germline V gene data show CDR1 as SGHNT and CDR2 as YENEEA. This TCR was recovered from a young man with type 1 diabetes. Sequencing was performed on naive CD4+ T cells from blood. V and J are TRBV11-3 and TRBJ2-2, with TRBD1 matching over 8 bases. This chain's CDR3 is CASSSGGASGELFF. The CDR3 DNA follows: TGTGCCAGCAGTTCAGGGGGCGCGTCCGGGGAGCTGTTTTTT.